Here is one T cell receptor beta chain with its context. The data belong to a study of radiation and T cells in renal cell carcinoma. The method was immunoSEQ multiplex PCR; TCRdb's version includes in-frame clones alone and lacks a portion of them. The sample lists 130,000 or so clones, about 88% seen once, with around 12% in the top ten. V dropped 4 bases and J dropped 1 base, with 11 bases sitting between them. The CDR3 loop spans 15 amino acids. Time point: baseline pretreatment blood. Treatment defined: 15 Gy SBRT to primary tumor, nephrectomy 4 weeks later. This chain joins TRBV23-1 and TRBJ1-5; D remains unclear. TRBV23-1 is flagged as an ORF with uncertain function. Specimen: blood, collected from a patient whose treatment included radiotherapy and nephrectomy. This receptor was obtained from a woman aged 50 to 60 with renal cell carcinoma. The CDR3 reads CASSRRRVSNQPQHF. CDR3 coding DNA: TGCGCCAGCAGTCGAAGACGGGTGAGCAATCAGCCCCAGCATTTT.